Below, 22 T cell receptor beta chains from the same sample are listed, as sequenced in a study of shared clonotypes between healthy human individuals. Sequencing used immunoSEQ multiplex PCR; TCRdb keeps in-frame clones, though not all of them. The table includes approximately 400,000 clones, about 96% detected once. The specimen sequenced was memory CD8+ T cells sorted from blood. Subset described: CD45RO+ cells pooled with CCR7-negative TemRA cells. These receptors came from a man aged 25 to 45 in good health.

The chain joins TRBV5-4 to TRBJ2-1, with D hard to call. V lost 0 bases and J lost 2, with 9 bases in between. From germline, CDR1 is SGHNT and CDR2 YYREEE (reference sequence). The CDR3 has 15 residues. This CDR3 is CASSLGRGTYNEQFF. The CDR3 DNA reads TGTGCCAGCAGCTTGGGGAGAGGAACCTACAATGAGCAGTTCTTC.

The chain is built from TRBV7-2 and TRBJ1-3, with a weak D call TRBD1 (5 bases). The CDR3 is 16 residues long. Trimming pared 3 bases from V and 0 bases from J, leaving 12 bases between. In germline, CDR1 is SGHTA, CDR2 FQGNSA. CDR3 sequence (DNA): TGTGCCAGCAGCTTTCCAGGAGGGGACTCTGGAAACACCATATATTTT. Protein: CASSFPGGDSGNTIYF.

The chain carries TRBV4-2 and TRBJ2-7; 7 nucleotides line up with TRBD2. Trimming cost V 0 bases and J 4 bases; bases outside gene matches: 12. Germline V gene sequence: CDR1 LGHNA, CDR2 YNFKEQ. This CDR3 has 17 amino acids. The CDR3 DNA is TGTGCCAGCAGCCAAGACCCAGGGAGGCGGGAGTTTTACGAGCAGTACTTC. Translated, it gives CASSQDPGRREFYEQYF.

V is TRBV5-6 and J is TRBJ1-1; D unclear. The V gene lost 2 bases and the J gene lost 1 base, with 3 bases spanning the gap. CDR1 is SGHDT and CDR2 is YYEEEE in the germline V gene. This CDR3 has 12 residues. The DNA of the CDR3 is TGTGCCAGCAGCTTACAGAACACTGAAGCTTTCTTT. It specifies CASSLQNTEAFF. The full variable domain, its missing parts supplied by reference TRBV5-6 and TRBJ1-1, is DAGVTQSPTHLIKTRGQQVTLRCSPKSGHDTVSWYQQALGQGPQFIFQYYEEEERQRGNFPDRFSGHQFPNYSSELNVNALLLGDSALYLCASSLQNTEAFFGQGTRLTVV.

CDR3 residues: CAWSVRGAVPGYTF. DNA of the CDR3: TGTGCCTGGAGTGTAAGGGGCGCAGTTCCTGGCTACACCTTC. The V call is TRBV30, the J call TRBJ1-2, with a weak D call TRBD1 (5 bases). This CDR3 contains 14 residues. The V gene's germline CDR1 is GTSNPN and CDR2 SVGIG (reference sequence). The V and J ends lost 0 bases and 7 bases respectively, with 15 bases between them.

A word on this clone: Germline and junction disagree at one end, which may indicate a read error. The chain carries TRBV28 and TRBJ2-7; D might be TRBD1 (7 bases). This CDR3 spans 13 amino acids. The germline gives CDR1 MDHEN, CDR2 SYDVKM. The chain's CDR3 is CASSAGQTYVQYF. The CDR3 DNA is TGTGCCAGCAGTGCGGGACAGACCTACGTGCAGTACTTC.

V is TRBV4-1 and J is TRBJ1-2, with unresolved D. CDR3 length equals 12 residues. Trimming took 3 bases from V and 1 from J, leaving 3 bases between them. Germline values: CDR1 MGHRA, CDR2 YSYEKL. DNA for the CDR3: TGCGCCAGCAGCCAGGGTAACTATGGCTACACCTTC. Protein sequence: CASSQGNYGYTF.

The chain is built from TRBV10-2 and TRBJ2-1, with 13 bases identical to TRBD2. The germline CDR1 and CDR2 sequences are WSHSY and SAAADI. The length of the CDR3 is 15 residues. Germline trimming cut 5 bases from V and 7 bases from J; bases unmatched to any gene: 5. DNA for the CDR3: TGCGCCAGCAGTACCGGGACTAGCGGGATGAATGAGCAGTTCTTC. This gives the protein CASSTGTSGMNEQFF.

V usage is TRBV5-4 and J usage is TRBJ1-2, with D possibly being TRBD1 (6 bases). Between the trimmed V and J ends, which lost 7 bases and 1 base, there was a span of 14 bases. The CDR3 consists of 14 residues. The V gene's germline CDR1 is SGHNT and CDR2 YYREEE (reference sequence). The CDR3 here is CASWGAGVNYGYTF. The DNA of the CDR3 is TGTGCCAGCTGGGGGGCGGGAGTTAACTATGGCTACACCTTC. Filled out from reference TRBV5-4 and TRBJ1-2, the complete variable domain reads ETGVTQSPTHLIKTRGQQVTLRCSSQSGHNTVSWYQQALGQGPQFIFQYYREEENGRGNFPPRFSGLQFPNYSSELNVNALELDDSALYLCASWGAGVNYGYTFGSGTRLTVV.

The chain couples TRBV28 to TRBJ2-7, with 10 bases aligning to TRBD2. Trimming removed 0 bases from V and 7 bases from J; junction bases left unmatched: 6. Germline V lookup: CDR1 MDHEN, CDR2 SYDVKM. The CDR3 loop spans 15 amino acids. The CDR3 reads CASSLWSSGSSEQYF. CDR3 sequence (DNA): TGTGCCAGCAGTTTATGGTCTAGCGGGAGTAGTGAGCAGTACTTC.

This clone was detected only once. V is TRBV28 and J is TRBJ2-1; D uncertain. The CDR3 contains 14 residues. V shed 5 bases and J shed 2 bases, with 10 bases lying between them. Germline CDR1 reads MDHEN; CDR2 reads SYDVKM. The CDR3 is CASSPGATYNEQFF. The CDR3 region has the DNA TGTGCCAGCAGTCCAGGCGCTACCTACAATGAGCAGTTCTTC.

V gene TRBV28 combines with J gene TRBJ1-2, with 10 nucleotides matching TRBD1. The CDR3 runs to 14 residues. Trimming at V came to 4 bases and at J to 9 bases, leaving 8 bases not matched to a gene. Germline V gene sequence: CDR1 MDHEN, CDR2 SYDVKM. The CDR3, as DNA: TGTGCCAGCAGTTCTCCGGGACAGGGGTTTCGCTACACCTTC. Its translation: CASSSPGQGFRYTF.

This clone was seen only a few times. This rearrangement joins TRBV7-8 to TRBJ1-5; TRBD1 might be the D (6 bases). V lost 1 base to trimming and J lost 6 bases, with 10 bases between them. The CDR3 is 14 residues long. Germline V gene sequence: CDR1 SGHVS, CDR2 FQNEAQ. CDR3 sequence: CASSLVTGTQPQHF. In nucleotides, the CDR3 is TGTGCCAGCAGCTTAGTAACAGGGACTCAGCCCCAGCATTTT.

The chain couples TRBV18 to TRBJ2-5; D is perhaps TRBD1 (5 bases). Looked up from germline, CDR1 is KGHSH and CDR2 is LQKENI. The CDR3 length is 15 residues. V lost 2 bases to trimming and J lost 4 bases, with 14 bases between them. CDR3 sequence (DNA): TGTGCCAGCTCACCAGAAAGCAGGGCCATAGAGACCCAGTACTTC. Protein product: CASSPESRAIETQYF.

This clone was counted a single time. The chain joins TRBV13 to TRBJ1-3, with D perhaps TRBD1 (5 bases). V gave up 2 bases and J gave up 7 bases, with 12 bases separating them. This CDR3 spans 14 amino acids. Germline assignment: CDR1 PRHDT and CDR2 FYEKMQ (reference sequence). CDR3: CASSLTGFSNTIYF. CDR3 in DNA: TGTGCCAGCAGCTTAACAGGCTTCTCCAACACCATATATTTT.

This chain connects TRBV5-5 to TRBJ1-1; D gene unclear. Germline CDR1 is SGHKS and CDR2 is YYEKEE (reference sequence). The CDR3 covers 13 residues. Trimming pared 4 bases from V and 2 bases from J, leaving 9 bases between. CDR3 in amino acids: CASSPYTNTEAFF. The CDR3 bases are TGTGCCAGCAGCCCCTACACTAACACTGAAGCTTTCTTT.

This chain uses TRBV30 with TRBJ1-5; 8 bases align to TRBD1. The ends lost 1 base at V and 7 bases at J; junction bases unmatched: 3. The CDR3 spans 13 residues. Germline V CDR1 and CDR2: GTSNPN, SVGIG (reference sequence). The CDR3 DNA reads TGTGCCTGGAGTGGACAGGGGATCCAGCCCCAGCATTTT. Amino acid sequence: CAWSGQGIQPQHF. Variable domain in full (rest from reference TRBV30 and TRBJ1-5): SQTIHQWPATLVQPVGSPLSLECTVEGTSNPNLYWYRQAAGRGLQLLFYSVGIGQISSEVPQNLSASRPQDRQFILSSKKLLLSDSGFYLCAWSGQGIQPQHFGDGTRLSIL.

This chain links TRBV28 with TRBJ2-1, with D uncertain. Looked up from germline, CDR1 is MDHEN and CDR2 is SYDVKM. The CDR3 is 13 amino acids. Trimming left V 7 bases short and J 10 bases short, with 17 bases between. CDR3 sequence (DNA): TGTGCCAGCACTCTAAGGCTCCCTATAGAGCAGTTCTTC. It is translated as CASTLRLPIEQFF.

The CDR3 reads CASSWTSGSTDTQYF. CDR3 coding DNA: TGTGCCAGCAGTTGGACTAGCGGGAGCACAGATACGCAGTATTTT. The chain uses TRBV27 and TRBJ2-3; 11 nucleotides match TRBD2. CDR1 is MNHEY, CDR2 SMNVEV, per germline (reference sequence). The J segment lost 0 bases and the V segment lost 4 bases, leaving 0 bases of the junction unmatched. The length of the CDR3 is 15 residues.

The chain recombines TRBV30 with TRBJ2-7, with TRBD2 identical over 11 bases. The germline V gene has CDR1 GTSNPN and CDR2 SVGIG (reference sequence). V lost 0 bases and J lost 5; bases outside the gene matches: 0. CDR3 length: 13 residues. Here the CDR3 DNA reads TGTGCCTGGAGTGTACTAGCGGGAGACGAGCAGTACTTC. Translated, it gives CAWSVLAGDEQYF. The full variable domain, rest sourced from reference TRBV30 and TRBJ2-7, is SQTIHQWPATLVQPVGSPLSLECTVEGTSNPNLYWYRQAAGRGLQLLFYSVGIGQISSEVPQNLSASRPQDRQFILSSKKLLLSDSGFYLCAWSVLAGDEQYFGPGTRLTVT.

The rearrangement uses TRBV28 and TRBJ2-1; 8 bases fit TRBD2. CDR1 is MDHEN, CDR2 SYDVKM, per germline. The CDR3 spans 17 residues. V lost 1 base, J lost 4 bases, and 9 bases stayed unmatched. The CDR3 DNA is TGTGCCAGCAGTTTATACGCTAGCGGGCGCTTGTACAATGAGCAGTTCTTC. This gives the protein CASSLYASGRLYNEQFF.

The chain has TRBV6-5 and TRBJ2-3, with a possible D match to TRBD1 (6 bases). The CDR3 has 12 amino acids. Germline V gene sequence: CDR1 MNHEY, CDR2 SVGAGI. Trimming removed 7 bases from V and 14 bases from J, with 19 bases in between. The CDR3 region is CASTQGKRLWYF. In DNA, the CDR3 is TGTGCCAGCACTCAGGGGAAGAGATTATGGTATTTT.